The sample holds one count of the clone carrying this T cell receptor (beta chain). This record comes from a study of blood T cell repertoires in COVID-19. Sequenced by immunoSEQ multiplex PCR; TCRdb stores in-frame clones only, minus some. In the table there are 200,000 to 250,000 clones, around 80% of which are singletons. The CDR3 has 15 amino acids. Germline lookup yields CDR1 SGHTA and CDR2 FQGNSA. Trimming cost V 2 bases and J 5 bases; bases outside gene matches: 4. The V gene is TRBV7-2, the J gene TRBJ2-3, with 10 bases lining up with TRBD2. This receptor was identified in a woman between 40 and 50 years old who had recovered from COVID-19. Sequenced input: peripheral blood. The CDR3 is CASSLTSGVVDTQYF. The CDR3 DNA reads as TGTGCCAGCAGCTTAACTAGCGGGGTTGTAGATACGCAGTATTTT.